This T cell receptor (beta chain) was retrieved from a study of cytomegalovirus exposure and HLA in healthy donors. CDR1 and CDR2 from the germline V gene are SGHTA and FQGNSA. V dropped 3 bases and J dropped 4 bases, with 15 bases sitting between them. The CDR3 runs to 15 residues. PCR was performed using 60 Vbeta and 13 Jbeta primers. TCRdb keeps only in-frame clones here, not all; method: immunoSEQ multiplex PCR. The sample lists about 160,000 clones, roughly 80% occurring once. The receptor's source is a male donor in good health and CMV-seropositive. The sequencing sample was made of PBMCs. The chain links TRBV7-2 to TRBJ2-5; D gene uncertain. Here the CDR3 reads CASSFSPRHVETQYF. CDR3 sequence (DNA): TGTGCCAGCAGCTTTAGCCCCCGCCACGTAGAGACCCAGTACTTC.